This T cell receptor (beta chain) was retrieved from a study of T cells expressing NK-cell markers. Study as a whole: Sorted T-cell subsets CD3+CD56+NKG2C+, CD3+CD56+NKG2C- and CD3+CD56-NKG2C+ were TCR beta-sequenced. Study results and limitations: In four donors, dominant clonotypes made up about 28.3-65% of CD3+CD56-NKG2C+ cells. Of the CD8+ T cells in about 6 donors, about 1.0-8% belonged to dominant NKG2C+ clonotypes.

For this clonotype: As yet, its antigen is unknown.

In germline, CDR1 is MNHNY, CDR2 SVGAGI (reference sequence). There are 13 residues in the CDR3. It was by 5'RACE template switching with UMIs that TCR beta cDNA was made. With the 5' RACE reads reprocessed, TCRdb shows one record per CDR3 protein and no DNA. This repertoire comprises 550,000 to 600,000 distinct CDR3 sequences; its ten largest clones make up under 4.5%. The TCR originated in a man aged 18 to 35 in good health. J is TRBJ2-7 and V is TRBV6-6; TCRdb designates TRBD1, a call that cannot be tested without DNA. What was sequenced was blood T cells: a sorted CD56 or NKG2C T cell subset, CD4+ or CD8+ T cells, or bulk PBMC T cells (not recorded which). This chain's CDR3 is CASTHQGAGEQYF.